The clone carrying this T cell receptor beta chain was recorded many times. RNA transcripts served as template for amplifying TCR beta CDR3 sequences. RT-PCR with HTBI primers came first, then second-round multiplex PCR. TCRdb itself ran the multiplex PCR reads through MiXCR, one entry per CDR3 protein. The sample yields hundreds of thousands of distinct CDR3 sequences, around 20% seen once. This entry is derived from a study of Graves' ophthalmopathy and Graves' hyperthyroidism. At the level of the study: Peripheral blood sampling preceded any treatment and occurred at initial diagnosis.

Among the hyperthyroidism patients, all were newly diagnosed, aged 18 to 65, with under 2 months' duration. Excluded were patients with other autoimmune diseases, uncontrolled infections, pregnancy or lactation. The V gene's germline CDR1 is DFQATT and CDR2 SNEGSKA (reference sequence). The junction had 7 bases not matched to a gene; V was cut back by 5 bases and J by 1 base. The CDR3 is made up of 14 amino acids. The source of this sequence is a woman under 30 with stable Graves' hyperthyroidism. J is TRBJ2-5 and V is TRBV20-1; 7 nucleotides line up with TRBD1. The sample taken for sequencing was peripheral blood. The CDR3 loop reads CSAFGQASQETQYF. The CDR3 DNA sequence: TGCAGTGCTTTCGGACAGGCCAGCCAAGAGACCCAGTACTTC.